The sequence of this T cell receptor (beta chain) was determined in a study of T cell repertoires in cytomegalovirus infection. Across the study: Well-studied HLA-B-restricted CMV epitopes were used in the study alongside recently identified HLA-C-restricted ones. TCR beta signatures that were public indicated CMV infection and matching HLA type. General study results and limits: People with CMV and the relevant HLA were identified by cumulative public TCR beta family frequency. What dominated the ex vivo response were HLA-C-restricted CMV-specific TCR beta clonotypes.

The CDR3 totals 15 residues. The J segment lost 2 bases and the V segment lost 2 bases, leaving 3 bases of the junction unmatched. Per germline, CDR1 MNHEY and CDR2 SMNVEV (reference sequence). Points on this clonotype: Antigen unknown.

TCRdb re-analysed the reads in MiXCR, keeping a single row per CDR3 protein. The sample consists of about 830,000 distinct CDR3 sequences, around a third of them appearing once. The source of this sequence is a human donor in good health (CMV status not recorded). Some clones in this sample may be carry-over from other donors' samples. The sequences come from cultured CD8+ T cells from PBMCs, collected from culture after CMV antigen stimulation. This chain links TRBV27 with TRBJ2-1; 7 bases are a match to TRBD1. CDR3 nucleotide sequence: TGTGCCAGCAGTTTACTGACAGGGACCTACAATGAGCAGTTCTTC. Translating gives CASSLLTGTYNEQFF.